This paragraph reports one T cell receptor (beta chain). The antigen remains unidentified. V was pared by 3 bases and J by 6 bases, with 6 bases of the junction left unmatched. The CDR3 runs to 15 residues. In germline, CDR1 is SGHTA, CDR2 FQGNSA. The entry originates in a study of blood T cells in healthy people across ages. Alongside a J-beta primer mix, a sample-barcoded 5' primer served in a second PCR lasting roughly 6 to 12 cycles. TCRdb recomputed calls from the 5' RACE reads with MiXCR, one row per CDR3 protein. In the table there are about 1.4 million distinct CDR3 sequences, 59% of which are singletons. Study observations and caveats: Underestimates were what the diversity estimates from one million T cells were considered to be. Getting older went along with TCR beta diversity per million T cells dropping roughly linearly. Since the PBMCs were unsorted, naive and antigen-experienced cells could not be conclusively compared.

The sequenced material came from blood. This sequence originates from a man between 18 and 29 years old in good health. This rearrangement joins TRBV7-2 to TRBJ2-1; 9 bases fit TRBD2. CDR3 residues: CASSFSGLAGNEQFF. For the CDR3, the DNA is TGTGCCAGCAGCTTTTCGGGACTAGCAGGCAATGAGCAGTTCTTC.